Below, 7 T cell receptor beta chains from the same sample are listed, as sequenced in a study of response to subunit inactivated influenza vaccine. TCRdb processed the RT-PCR reads anew with MiXCR; each CDR3 protein has one entry. The table includes under 850,000 distinct CDR3 sequences, approximately 18% detected once. Material: PBMCs from blood, obtained 5 to 6 days after vaccination. The receptors stem from a man aged 45-60 years who received an inactivated influenza vaccine.

This CDR3 reads CSARQGLSNEQFF. The CDR3 nucleotides read TGCAGTGCTAGACAGGGTTTGTCCAATGAGCAGTTCTTC. The rearrangement uses TRBV20-1 and TRBJ2-1; D might be TRBD1 (5 bases). CDR3 length: 13 residues. V lost 2 bases and J lost 6, with 11 bases in between. The germline CDR1 and CDR2 sequences are DFQATT and SNEGSKA (reference sequence).

Only one count was recorded for this clonotype. V and J are TRBV3-1 and TRBJ1-1, with D possibly being TRBD1 (6 bases). The CDR3 spans 13 residues. Looked up from germline, CDR1 is LGHDT and CDR2 is YNNKEL (reference sequence). V was clipped by 5 bases and J by 4 bases, with 11 bases between them. CDR3 region: CASSDRMATEAFF. CDR3 sequence (DNA): TGTGCCAGCAGCGACAGGATGGCCACTGAAGCTTTCTTT.

This clonotype turned up a few times. V is TRBV24-1 and J is TRBJ2-5, with TRBD2 matching over 12 bases. Germline CDR1 reads KGHDR; CDR2 reads SFDVKD. V lost 5 bases and J lost 5; bases outside the gene matches: 8. This CDR3 contains 16 residues. The CDR3: CATSGWTSGNRETQYF. The CDR3 DNA sequence: TGTGCCACCAGTGGGTGGACTAGCGGGAACCGGGAGACCCAGTACTTC.

The sample holds a few counts of this clonotype. This chain uses TRBV7-2 with TRBJ2-4; a weak D match, TRBD2 (5 bases). This CDR3 has 15 amino acids. CDR1 SGHTA and CDR2 FQGNSA come from the germline V gene. V was clipped by 1 base and J by 0 bases, with 7 bases between them. The DNA of the CDR3 is TGTGCCAGCAGCTTAGAGCGGCTAGCCAAAAACATTCAGTACTTC. It specifies CASSLERLAKNIQYF.

This clonotype appeared a few times. The gene calls are TRBV7-9 and TRBJ1-2; 7 nucleotides line up with TRBD1. J lost 8 bases, V lost 1 base, and 13 bases had no gene match. Per the germline V gene, CDR1 is SEHNR and CDR2 is FQNEAQ (reference sequence). The length of the CDR3 is 16 residues. CDR3 sequence (DNA): TGTGCCAGCAGCTTAGGAGCCAAACAGGGGTCGGTCGGCTACACCTTC. Translated, it gives CASSLGAKQGSVGYTF. Supplemented by reference TRBV7-9 and TRBJ1-2, the full variable domain reads DTGVSQNPRHKITKRGQNVTFRCDPISEHNRLYWYRQTLGQGPEFLTYFQNEAQLEKSRLLSDRFSAERPKGSFSTLEIQRTEQGDSAMYLCASSLGAKQGSVGYTFGSGTRLTVV.

The table lists this clonotype with a count of one. The chain uses TRBV5-1 and TRBJ2-5; 7 bases line up with TRBD1. With V trimmed by 6 bases and J by 4 bases, 6 bases remained unmatched. CDR3 length: 13 amino acids. Germline V CDR1 and CDR2: SGHRS, YFSETQ. The CDR3 region is CASTHTGVETQYF. As DNA, the CDR3 is TGCGCCAGCACCCATACAGGGGTAGAGACCCAGTACTTC.

The chain uses TRBV10-3 and TRBJ2-3; TRBD2 matches at 7 bases. The trim removed 6 bases at V and 2 bases at J, leaving 2 bases unmatched. The length of the CDR3 is 13 residues. Germline lookup yields CDR1 ENHRY and CDR2 SYGVKD. CDR3 region: CAIRAGDTDTQYF. In DNA, the CDR3 is TGTGCCATCAGGGCGGGAGACACAGATACGCAGTATTTT.